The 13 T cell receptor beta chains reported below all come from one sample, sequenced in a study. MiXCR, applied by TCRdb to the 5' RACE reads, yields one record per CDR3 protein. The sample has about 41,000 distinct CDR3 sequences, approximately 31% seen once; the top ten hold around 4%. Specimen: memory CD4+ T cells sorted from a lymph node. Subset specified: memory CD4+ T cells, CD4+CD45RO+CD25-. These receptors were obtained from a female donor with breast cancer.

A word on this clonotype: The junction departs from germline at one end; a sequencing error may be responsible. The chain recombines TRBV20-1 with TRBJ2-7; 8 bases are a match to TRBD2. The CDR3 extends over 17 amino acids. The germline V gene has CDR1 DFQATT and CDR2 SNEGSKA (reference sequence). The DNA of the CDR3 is TGCAATGCTCAACGGTTGGCCGGGACTAGTAAAAACAATGAGCAGTACTTC. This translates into CNAQRLAGTSKNNEQYF.

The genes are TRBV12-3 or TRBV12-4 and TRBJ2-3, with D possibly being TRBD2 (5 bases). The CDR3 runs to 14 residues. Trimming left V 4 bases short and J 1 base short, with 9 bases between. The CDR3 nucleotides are TGTGCCAGCAGTTGGCTAGCCCGCACAGATACGCAGTATTTT. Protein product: CASSWLARTDTQYF.

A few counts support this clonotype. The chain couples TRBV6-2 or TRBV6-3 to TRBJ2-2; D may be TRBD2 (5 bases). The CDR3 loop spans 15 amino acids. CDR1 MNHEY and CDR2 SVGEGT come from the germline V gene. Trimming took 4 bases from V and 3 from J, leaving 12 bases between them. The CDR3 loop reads CASSSISEDTGELFF. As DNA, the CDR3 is TGTGCCAGCAGTTCGATTAGCGAGGACACCGGGGAGCTGTTTTTT.

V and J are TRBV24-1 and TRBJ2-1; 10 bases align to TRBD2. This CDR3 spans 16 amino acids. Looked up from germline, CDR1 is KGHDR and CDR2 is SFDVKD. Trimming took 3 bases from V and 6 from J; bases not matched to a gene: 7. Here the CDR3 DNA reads TGTGCCACCAGTGATAGTGGACTAGCGGTGGCCAATGAGCAGTTCTTC. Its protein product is CATSDSGLAVANEQFF.

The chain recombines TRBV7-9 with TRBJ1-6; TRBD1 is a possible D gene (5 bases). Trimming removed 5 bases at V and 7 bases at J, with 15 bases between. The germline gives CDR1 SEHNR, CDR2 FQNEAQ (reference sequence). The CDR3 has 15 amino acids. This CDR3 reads CASSLLGTPNSPLHF. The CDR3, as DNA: TGTGCCAGCAGCCTACTTGGGACGCCGAATTCACCCCTCCACTTT.

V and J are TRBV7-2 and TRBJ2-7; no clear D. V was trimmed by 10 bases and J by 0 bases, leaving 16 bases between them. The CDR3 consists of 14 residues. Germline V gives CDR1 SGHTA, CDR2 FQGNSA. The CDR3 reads CATVPALSSYEQYF. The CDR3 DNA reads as TGTGCCACCGTACCAGCCCTCAGCTCCTACGAGCAGTACTTC.

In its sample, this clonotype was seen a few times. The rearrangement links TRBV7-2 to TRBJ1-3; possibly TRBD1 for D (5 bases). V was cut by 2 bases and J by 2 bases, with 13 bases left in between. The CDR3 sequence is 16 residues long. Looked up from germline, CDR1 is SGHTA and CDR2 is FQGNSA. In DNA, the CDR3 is TGTGCCAGCAGCTTATACCGGGGCCCCCCTGGAAACACCATATATTTT. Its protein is CASSLYRGPPGNTIYF.

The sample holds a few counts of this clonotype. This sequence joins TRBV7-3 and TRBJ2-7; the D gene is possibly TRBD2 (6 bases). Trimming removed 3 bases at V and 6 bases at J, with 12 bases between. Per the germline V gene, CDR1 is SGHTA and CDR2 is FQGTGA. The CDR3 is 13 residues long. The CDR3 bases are TGTGCCAGCAGCTTCCGGCAGGGAGGCGAGCAGTACTTC. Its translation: CASSFRQGGEQYF.

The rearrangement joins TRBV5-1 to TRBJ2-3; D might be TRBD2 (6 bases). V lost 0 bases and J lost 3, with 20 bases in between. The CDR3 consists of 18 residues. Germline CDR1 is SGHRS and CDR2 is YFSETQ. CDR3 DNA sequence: TGCGCCAGCAGCTTGGCGGGGGTGGCAGGACCGACTACAGATACGCAGTATTTT. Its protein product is CASSLAGVAGPTTDTQYF.

The CDR3 DNA is TGTGCCAGCAGTCTAAGCCTAGCGGGCACCGGGGAGCTGTTTTTT. Protein sequence: CASSLSLAGTGELFF. The chain couples TRBV12-3 or TRBV12-4 to TRBJ2-2; the match to TRBD2 covers 8 bases. V shed 5 bases, J shed 4 bases, and the junction held 6 bases outside the gene matches. The CDR3 has 15 amino acids.

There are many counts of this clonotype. The CDR3 bases are TGTGCCAGCGTGTCGGGGGGCGCGAACACCGGGGAGCTGTTTTTT. It specifies CASVSGGANTGELFF. The rearrangement uses TRBV27 and TRBJ2-2; D is possibly TRBD2 (7 bases). V lost 8 bases and J 0 bases, leaving 13 bases between the germline ends. Germline V gene sequence: CDR1 MNHEY, CDR2 SMNVEV (reference sequence). The CDR3 is 15 amino acids.

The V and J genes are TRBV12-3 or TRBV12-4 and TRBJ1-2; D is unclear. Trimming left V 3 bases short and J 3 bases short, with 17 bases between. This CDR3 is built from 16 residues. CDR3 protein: CASSFYPEAGDYGYTF. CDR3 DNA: TGTGCCAGCAGTTTTTATCCGGAAGCCGGGGACTATGGCTACACCTTC.

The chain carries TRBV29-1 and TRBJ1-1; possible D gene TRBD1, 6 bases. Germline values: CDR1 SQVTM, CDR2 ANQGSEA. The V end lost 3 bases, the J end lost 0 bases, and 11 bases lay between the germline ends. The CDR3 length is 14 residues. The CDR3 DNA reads TGCAGCGTTGATGGGGGCCTTTTGAACACTGAAGCTTTCTTT. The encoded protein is CSVDGGLLNTEAFF.